This T cell receptor (beta chain) was found in a study of blood T cell repertoires in COVID-19. Background on the study: The United States, Italy and Spain were the sources of the acute and convalescent COVID-19 samples. The cDNA or gDNA used as material had been derived from T cells, B-cell-depleted T cells, or PBMCs.

Trimming left V 5 bases short and J 1 base short, with 15 bases between. The germline CDR1 and CDR2 sequences are SQVTM and ANQGSEA. The CDR3 has 14 amino acids. Authors' methods: Estimation of nucleated cell counts was performed using reference gene primer amplification. The protocol was immunoSEQ multiplex PCR, while the TCRdb copy is restricted to in-frame clones and leaves out a portion. V and J calls and clone size are copied from that table; D and trimming were computed from the DNA. Of roughly 180,000 clones detected, 80% to 85% appear once; the ten largest clones hold around 5.2%. The origin of this receptor is a woman younger than 45 with acute or convalescent COVID-19. V usage is TRBV29-1 and J usage is TRBJ2-7; D gene unclear. What was sequenced was peripheral blood. The CDR3 reads CSVTNRPQSYEQYF. CDR3 nucleotide sequence: TGCAGCGTTACGAACCGTCCACAATCCTACGAGCAGTACTTC.